This T cell receptor (beta chain) was obtained from a study of T cells after yellow fever vaccination. Study summary: Fractions low in cell number were prepared with SMART-Seq v4 Ultra Low Input. Study results and caveats: Contamination by abundant bulk-population clonotypes could be present in FACS-sorted repertoires.

This clonotype was recorded a few times. Its specificity is not known. Trimming shortened V by 5 bases and J by 5 bases, and 18 bases separated the two germline ends. CDR3 length equals 16 residues. Looked up from germline, CDR1 is MNHNS and CDR2 is SASEGT. Production of TCR cDNA was by 5'RACE template switching, which also added a universal primer site and UMIs. TCRdb ran MiXCR on the 5' RACE reads and lists one entry per CDR3 protein. The profile shows 450,000 to 550,000 distinct CDR3 sequences, 15% to 20% of them singletons. Sample: PBMCs, taken 15 days after the yellow fever booster vaccination. The rearrangement links TRBV6-1 to TRBJ2-2; D is possibly TRBD1 (5 bases). This TCR was sampled from a man under 40 who received the YFV17D yellow fever vaccine. The chain's CDR3 is CASSTPRGRRTGELFF. CDR3 DNA: TGTGCCAGCAGTACCCCAAGGGGTCGTAGGACCGGGGAGCTGTTTTTT.